This T cell receptor (beta chain) was profiled in a study of T cell clones after liver transplantation. Study-wide context: TCRbeta sequencing after a pre-transplant mixed lymphocyte reaction identified graft-donor-reactive clones, later tracked in post-transplant blood. Graft-donor-reactive sequences were compared with third-party-reactive TCRbeta sequences from pre-transplant mixed lymphocyte reactions. Findings of the study overall: Graft donor-reactive T cells possibly entered the graft instead of undergoing deletion. Conclusions were preliminary, with small, heterogeneous patient groups.

The CDR3 is made up of 19 amino acids. After removal of 5 bases from V and 0 bases from J, the junction contained 11 bases not matched to a gene. Germline V gene sequence: CDR1 MNHEY, CDR2 SMNVEV (reference sequence). Remarks on this clone: Its antigen remains unidentified.

Sequencing used immunoSEQ multiplex PCR; TCRdb keeps in-frame clones, though not all of them. There are about 51,000 clones in the sample; approximately 87% occur only once, and 14% lies in the top ten. The sequences come from CD8+ T cells from blood, collected 12 months after liver transplant. J is TRBJ2-6 and V is TRBV27, with TRBD2 matching 9 bases. This clonotype originated in a human patient who received a liver transplant. Some T cells may arise from the graft donor. CDR3 sequence reads: CASSPYGLAPSSGANVLTF. DNA for the CDR3: TGTGCCAGCAGTCCCTATGGACTAGCGCCCAGCTCTGGGGCCAACGTCCTGACTTTC.